This paragraph covers one T cell receptor beta chain sequence. Its antigen remains unidentified. Other DNA sequences of this sample code for an identical CDR3. These data are taken from a study of shared clonotypes between healthy human individuals. Whole-study results and caveats: Investigators expected sequencing depth to affect clonotype sharing among donors.

There are 14 residues in the CDR3. From germline, CDR1 is MDHEN and CDR2 SYDVKM. The V end lost 4 bases, the J end lost 4 bases, and 13 bases lay between the germline ends. The donors were adults (healthy and HIV-negative) with no recent acute infections or vaccinations. A split of CD4+ cells into CD45RA+ naive and CD45RA-negative memory subsets was performed. At a deep level, the assay was run. The data were produced by immunoSEQ multiplex PCR, yet TCRdb's version contains in-frame clones alone and is incomplete. Among approximately 2,300,000 clones, around 92% were seen once, and the ten largest hold around 0.38%.

Sequenced material: naive CD4+ T cells from PBMCs. Documented subset: CD45RA+ positively selected. The sequence was obtained from a man aged 18-30 years in good health. Some clones in this sample may be carry-over from other donors' samples. This chain connects TRBV28 to TRBJ1-2; TRBD1 might be the D (5 bases). The CDR3 nucleotides are TGTGCCAGCAGTTCTCCGGGGACTGCCTATGGCTACACCTTC. Translated: CASSSPGTAYGYTF.